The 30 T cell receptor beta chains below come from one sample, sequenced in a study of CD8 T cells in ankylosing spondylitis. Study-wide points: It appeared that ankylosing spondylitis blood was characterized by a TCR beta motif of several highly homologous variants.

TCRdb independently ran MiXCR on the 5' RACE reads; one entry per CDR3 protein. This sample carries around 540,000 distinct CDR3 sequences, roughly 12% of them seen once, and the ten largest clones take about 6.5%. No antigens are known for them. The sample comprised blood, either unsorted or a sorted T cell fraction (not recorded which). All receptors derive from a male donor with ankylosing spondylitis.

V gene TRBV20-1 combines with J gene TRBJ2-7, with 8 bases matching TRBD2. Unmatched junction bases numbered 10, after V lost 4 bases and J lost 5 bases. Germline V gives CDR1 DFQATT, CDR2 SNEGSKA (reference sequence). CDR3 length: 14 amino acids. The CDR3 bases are TGCAGTGCTAACCTTGACGGGAGGGTCCACGAGCAGTACTTC. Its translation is CSANLDGRVHEQYF.

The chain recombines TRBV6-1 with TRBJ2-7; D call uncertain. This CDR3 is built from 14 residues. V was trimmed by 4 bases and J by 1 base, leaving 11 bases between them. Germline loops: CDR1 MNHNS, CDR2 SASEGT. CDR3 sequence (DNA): TGTGCCAGCAGTGGGGCAGCGTTATCCTACGAGCAGTACGTC. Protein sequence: CASSGAALSYEQYV.

The CDR3 nucleotides are TGTGCCTGGAGGAAGGGGATGAACACTGAAGCTTTCTTT. This codes for CAWRKGMNTEAFF. The J gene is TRBJ1-1, the V gene TRBV30, with a possible D match to TRBD1 (5 bases). Germline-derived CDR1 and CDR2 are GTSNPN and SVGIG (reference sequence). The CDR3 loop spans 13 amino acids. The V and J ends lost 3 bases and 0 bases respectively, with 8 bases between them.

CDR3 sequence (DNA): TGTGCCAGCAGCTTAGCGGGGGCATCTAACTATGGCTACACCTTC. Translation: CASSLAGASNYGYTF. The chain carries TRBV7-9 and TRBJ1-2, with a tentative D call TRBD1 (6 bases). V lost 0 bases to trimming and J lost 0 bases, with 8 bases between them. This CDR3 has 15 residues. CDR1 and CDR2 from the germline V gene are SEHNR and FQNEAQ (reference sequence).

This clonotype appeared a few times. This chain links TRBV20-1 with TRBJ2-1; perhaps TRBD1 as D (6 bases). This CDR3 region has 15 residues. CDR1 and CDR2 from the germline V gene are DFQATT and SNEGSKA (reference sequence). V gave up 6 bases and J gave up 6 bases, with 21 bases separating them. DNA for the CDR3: TGCAGTGCCCCAAAAGGGACATCGCGGGCCAATGAGCAGTTCTTC. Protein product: CSAPKGTSRANEQFF.

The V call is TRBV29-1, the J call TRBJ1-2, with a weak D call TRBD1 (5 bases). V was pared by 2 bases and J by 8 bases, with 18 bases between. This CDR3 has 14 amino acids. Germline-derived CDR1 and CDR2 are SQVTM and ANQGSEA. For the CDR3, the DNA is TGCAGCGTTGAAATGGCAGACTCCCGGGGGGGCTACACCTTC. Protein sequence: CSVEMADSRGGYTF.

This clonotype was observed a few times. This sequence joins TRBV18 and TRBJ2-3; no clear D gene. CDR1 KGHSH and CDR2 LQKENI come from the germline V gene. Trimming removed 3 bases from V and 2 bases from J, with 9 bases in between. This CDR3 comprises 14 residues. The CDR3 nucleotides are TGTGCCAGCTCACCGGTTGGTCCCACAGATACGCAGTATTTT. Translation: CASSPVGPTDTQYF.

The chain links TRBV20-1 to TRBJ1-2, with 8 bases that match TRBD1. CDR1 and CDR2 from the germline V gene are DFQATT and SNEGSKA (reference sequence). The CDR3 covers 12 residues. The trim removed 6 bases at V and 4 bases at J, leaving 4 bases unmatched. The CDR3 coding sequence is TGCAGTGCAAACACAGGGGGCTATGGCTACACCTTC. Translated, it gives CSANTGGYGYTF.

The CDR3 region is CSATGLAGVPDEQFF. For the CDR3, the DNA is TGCAGTGCTACGGGACTAGCGGGAGTTCCCGATGAGCAGTTCTTC. The chain recombines TRBV20-1 with TRBJ2-1, with 14 bases identical to TRBD2. V lost 4 bases to trimming and J lost 8 bases; unmatched junction nucleotides: 7. The CDR3 extends over 15 amino acids. Germline loops: CDR1 DFQATT, CDR2 SNEGSKA (reference sequence).

CDR3 in amino acids: CASSVEGLSSYNEQFF. CDR3 in DNA: TGTGCCAGCAGCGTAGAGGGCCTTAGCTCCTACAATGAGCAGTTCTTC. The chain joins TRBV9 to TRBJ2-1; D call uncertain. Germline-derived CDR1 and CDR2 are SGDLS and YYNGEE. The CDR3 runs to 16 residues. The V and J ends lost 0 bases and 0 bases respectively, with 10 bases between them.

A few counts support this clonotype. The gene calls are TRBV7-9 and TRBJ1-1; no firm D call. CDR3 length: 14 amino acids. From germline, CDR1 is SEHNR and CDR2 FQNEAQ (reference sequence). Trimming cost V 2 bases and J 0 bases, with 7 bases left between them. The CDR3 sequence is CASSLIEMNTEAFF. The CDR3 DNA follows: TGTGCCAGCAGCTTAATTGAGATGAACACTGAAGCTTTCTTT.

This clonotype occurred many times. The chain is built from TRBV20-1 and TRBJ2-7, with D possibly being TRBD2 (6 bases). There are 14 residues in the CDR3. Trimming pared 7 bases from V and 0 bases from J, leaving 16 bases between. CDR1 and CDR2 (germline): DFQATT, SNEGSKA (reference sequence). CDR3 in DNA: TGCAGTGTGAGGGAGGCTAGCCGCTCCTACGAGCAGTACTTC. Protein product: CSVREASRSYEQYF.

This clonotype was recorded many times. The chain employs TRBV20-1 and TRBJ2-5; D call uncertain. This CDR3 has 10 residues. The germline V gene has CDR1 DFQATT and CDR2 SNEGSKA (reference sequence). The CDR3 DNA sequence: TGCAGCGTGGATCAAGAGACCCAGTACTTC. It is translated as CSVDQETQYF.

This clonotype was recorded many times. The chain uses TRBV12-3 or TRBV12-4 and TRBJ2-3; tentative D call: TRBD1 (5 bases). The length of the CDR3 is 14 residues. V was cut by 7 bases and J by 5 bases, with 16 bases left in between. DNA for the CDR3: TGTGCCAGCACCTTGGGGCTAGTGGGAGATACGCAGTATTTT. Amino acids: CASTLGLVGDTQYF.

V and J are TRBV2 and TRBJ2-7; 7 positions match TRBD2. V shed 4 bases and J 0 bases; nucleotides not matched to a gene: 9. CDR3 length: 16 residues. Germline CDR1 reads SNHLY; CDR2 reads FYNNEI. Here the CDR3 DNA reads TGTGCCAGCAGTGCCTGGGGGGGGACTTTCTCCTACGAGCAGTACTTC. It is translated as CASSAWGGTFSYEQYF. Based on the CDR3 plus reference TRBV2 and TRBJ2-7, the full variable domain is EPEVTQTPSHQVTQMGQEVILRCVPISNHLYFYWYRQILGQKVEFLVSFYNNEISEKSEIFDDQFSVERPDGSNFTLKIRSTKLEDSAMYFCASSAWGGTFSYEQYFGPGTRLTVT.

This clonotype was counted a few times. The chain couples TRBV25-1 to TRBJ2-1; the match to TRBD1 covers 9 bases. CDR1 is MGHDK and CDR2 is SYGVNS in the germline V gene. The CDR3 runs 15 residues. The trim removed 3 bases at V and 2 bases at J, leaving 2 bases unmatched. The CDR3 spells CASSEGQGTYNEQFF. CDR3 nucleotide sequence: TGTGCCAGCAGTGAGGGACAGGGCACCTACAATGAGCAGTTCTTC.

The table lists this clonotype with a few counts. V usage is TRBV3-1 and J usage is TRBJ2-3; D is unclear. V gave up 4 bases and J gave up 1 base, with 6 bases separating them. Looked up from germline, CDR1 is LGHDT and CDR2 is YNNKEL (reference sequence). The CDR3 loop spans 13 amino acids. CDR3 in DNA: TGTGCCAGCAGCCCCCATGGCACAGATACGCAGTATTTT. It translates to CASSPHGTDTQYF.

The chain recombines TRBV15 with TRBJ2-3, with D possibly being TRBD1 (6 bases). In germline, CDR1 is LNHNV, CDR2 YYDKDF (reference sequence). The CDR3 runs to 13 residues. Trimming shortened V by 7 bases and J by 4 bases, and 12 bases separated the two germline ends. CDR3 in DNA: TGTGCCACCAACCGGGACACTTCAGATACGCAGTATTTT. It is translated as CATNRDTSDTQYF.

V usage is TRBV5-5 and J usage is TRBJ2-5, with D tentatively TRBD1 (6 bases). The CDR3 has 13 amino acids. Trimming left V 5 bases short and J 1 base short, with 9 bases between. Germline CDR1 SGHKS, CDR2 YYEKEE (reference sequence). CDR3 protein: CASSWDIQETQYF. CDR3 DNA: TGTGCCAGCAGTTGGGACATCCAAGAGACCCAGTACTTC.

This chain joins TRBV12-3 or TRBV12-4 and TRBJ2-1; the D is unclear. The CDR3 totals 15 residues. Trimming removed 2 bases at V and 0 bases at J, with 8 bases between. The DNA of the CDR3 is TGTGCCAGCAGTTTAAGGGTCCCCTCCTACAATGAGCAGTTCTTC. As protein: CASSLRVPSYNEQFF.

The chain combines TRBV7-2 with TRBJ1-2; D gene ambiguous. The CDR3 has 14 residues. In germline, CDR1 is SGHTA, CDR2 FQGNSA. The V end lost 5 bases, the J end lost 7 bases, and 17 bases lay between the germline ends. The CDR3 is CASSPQRGDGGYTF. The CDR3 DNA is TGTGCCAGCAGCCCCCAACGGGGAGATGGTGGCTACACCTTC. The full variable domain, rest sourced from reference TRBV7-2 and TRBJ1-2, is GAGVSQSPSNKVTEKGKDVELRCDPISGHTALYWYRQSLGQGLEFLIYFQGNSAPDKSGLPSDRFSAERTGGSVSTLTIQRTQQEDSAVYLCASSPQRGDGGYTFGSGTRLTVV.

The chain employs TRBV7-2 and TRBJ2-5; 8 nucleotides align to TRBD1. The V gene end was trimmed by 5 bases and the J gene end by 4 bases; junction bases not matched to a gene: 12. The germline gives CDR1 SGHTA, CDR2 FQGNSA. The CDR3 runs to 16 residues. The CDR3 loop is CASSTRITGGGETQYF. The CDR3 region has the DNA TGTGCCAGCAGCACCAGAATCACAGGGGGAGGAGAGACCCAGTACTTC.

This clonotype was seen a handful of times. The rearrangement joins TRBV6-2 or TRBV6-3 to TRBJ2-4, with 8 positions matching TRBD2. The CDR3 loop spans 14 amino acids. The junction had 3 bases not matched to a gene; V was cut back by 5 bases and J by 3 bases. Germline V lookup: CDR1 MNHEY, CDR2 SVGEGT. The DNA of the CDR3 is TGTGCCAGCAGTCTCGGGACTAGCAAAAACATTCAGTACTTC. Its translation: CASSLGTSKNIQYF.

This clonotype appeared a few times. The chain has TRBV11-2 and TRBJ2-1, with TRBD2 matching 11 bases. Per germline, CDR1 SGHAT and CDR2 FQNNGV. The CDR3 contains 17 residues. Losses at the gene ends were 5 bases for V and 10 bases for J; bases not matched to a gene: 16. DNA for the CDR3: TGTGCCAGCAGCCAAGGGGCGCCTAGCGGGAGGACCGAGGAGCAGTTCTTC. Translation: CASSQGAPSGRTEEQFF.

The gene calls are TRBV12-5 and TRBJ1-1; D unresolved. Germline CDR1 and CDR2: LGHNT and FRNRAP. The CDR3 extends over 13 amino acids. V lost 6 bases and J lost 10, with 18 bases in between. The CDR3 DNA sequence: TGTGCTAGTGGGAGGACTTCCGGAGGACCAGCTTTCTTT. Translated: CASGRTSGGPAFF.

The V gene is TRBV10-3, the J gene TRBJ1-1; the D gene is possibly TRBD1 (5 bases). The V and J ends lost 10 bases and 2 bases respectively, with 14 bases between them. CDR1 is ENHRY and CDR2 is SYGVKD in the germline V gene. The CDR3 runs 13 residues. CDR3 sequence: CATWLGVNTEAFF. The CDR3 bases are TGTGCCACCTGGTTAGGGGTTAACACTGAAGCTTTCTTT.

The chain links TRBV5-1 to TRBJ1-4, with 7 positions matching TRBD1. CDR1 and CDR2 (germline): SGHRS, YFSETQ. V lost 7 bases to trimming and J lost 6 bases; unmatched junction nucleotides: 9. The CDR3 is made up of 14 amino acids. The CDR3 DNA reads TGCGCCAGCCAACGGGGACAGCAAGATGAAAAACTGTTTTTT. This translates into CASQRGQQDEKLFF. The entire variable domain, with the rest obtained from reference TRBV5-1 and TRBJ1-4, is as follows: KAGVTQTPRYLIKTRGQQVTLSCSPISGHRSVSWYQQTPGQGLQFLFEYFSETQRNKGNFPGRFSGRQFSNSRSEMNVSTLELGDSALYLCASQRGQQDEKLFFGSGTQLSVL.

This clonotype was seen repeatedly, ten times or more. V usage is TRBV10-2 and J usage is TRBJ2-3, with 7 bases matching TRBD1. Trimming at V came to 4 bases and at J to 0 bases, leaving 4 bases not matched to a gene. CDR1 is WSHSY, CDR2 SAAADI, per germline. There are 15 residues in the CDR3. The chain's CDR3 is CASSGGGLSTDTQYF. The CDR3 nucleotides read TGCGCCAGCAGTGGAGGGGGCTTGAGCACAGATACGCAGTATTTT.

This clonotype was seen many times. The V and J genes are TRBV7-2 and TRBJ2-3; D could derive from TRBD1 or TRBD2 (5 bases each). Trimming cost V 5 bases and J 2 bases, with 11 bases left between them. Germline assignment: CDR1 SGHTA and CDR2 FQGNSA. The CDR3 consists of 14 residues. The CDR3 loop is CASSLGPLTDTQYF. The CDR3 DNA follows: TGTGCCAGCAGCCTGGGACCCCTCACAGATACGCAGTATTTT.

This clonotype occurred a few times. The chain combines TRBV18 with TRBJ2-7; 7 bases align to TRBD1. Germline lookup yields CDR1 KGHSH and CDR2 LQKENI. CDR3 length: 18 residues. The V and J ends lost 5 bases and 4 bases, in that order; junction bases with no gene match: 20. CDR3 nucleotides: TGTGCCAGCTCAAGGGACAGATCGGGACGAACGGTTAGGTACGAGCAGTACTTC. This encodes CASSRDRSGRTVRYEQYF.